The 10 T cell receptor beta chains below all came from one sample that was sequenced in a study of blood T cell repertoires in COVID-19. Produced via immunoSEQ multiplex PCR; TCRdb's table is partial and in-frame only. The data contain 100,000 to 150,000 clones, roughly nine tenths of them singletons. What was sequenced was peripheral blood. The receptors shown here come from a woman in her sixties or seventies with COVID-19, enrolled during active disease.

The V and J genes are TRBV19 and TRBJ2-5; 8 bases map to TRBD2. The V gene end was trimmed by 1 base and the J gene end by 4 bases; junction bases not matched to a gene: 2. The CDR3 is 14 amino acids. Germline lookup yields CDR1 LNHDA and CDR2 SQIVND (reference sequence). The CDR3 region is CASSIAGRGETQYF. The DNA of the CDR3 is TGTGCCAGTAGTATAGCCGGGAGGGGAGAGACCCAGTACTTC.

Details on this clone: Within the sample, other DNA sequences also encode this same CDR3. The chain is built from TRBV7-3 and TRBJ2-3; perhaps TRBD1 as D (6 bases). CDR3 length equals 17 residues. Germline CDR1 reads SGHTA; CDR2 reads FQGTGA. Trimming shortened V by 2 bases and J by 1 base, and 16 bases separated the two germline ends. This CDR3 reads CASSLRPGPGGTDTQYF. The CDR3 nucleotides read TGTGCCAGCAGCTTACGGCCGGGACCAGGGGGCACAGATACGCAGTATTTT.

The chain employs TRBV6-2 or TRBV6-3 and TRBJ1-5, with a tentative D call TRBD1 (5 bases). Germline CDR1 is MNHEY and CDR2 is SVGEGT. The V and J ends lost 2 bases and 4 bases respectively, with 9 bases between them. The CDR3 is made up of 14 amino acids. The CDR3 loop is CASSYAGGNQPQHF. The CDR3 nucleotides read TGTGCCAGCAGTTACGCCGGGGGGAATCAGCCCCAGCATTTT.

The chain is built from TRBV2 and TRBJ2-3; 8 bases fit TRBD2. The CDR3 has 16 residues. Losses at the gene ends were 6 bases for V and 2 bases for J; bases not matched to a gene: 10. Germline V gene lookup returns CDR1 SNHLY and CDR2 FYNNEI. CDR3 loop: CASSQLGRGDTDTQYF. CDR3 DNA: TGTGCCAGCAGCCAACTAGGGCGGGGGGACACAGATACGCAGTATTTT.

The V and J genes are TRBV18 and TRBJ1-6, with 8 bases lining up with TRBD1. The V gene's germline CDR1 is KGHSH and CDR2 LQKENI. V dropped 2 bases and J dropped 9; count of bases not matched to a gene: 3. CDR3 length: 14 amino acids. CDR3 region: CASSPDRGGSPLHF. The CDR3 DNA reads TGTGCCAGCTCACCAGACAGGGGAGGTTCACCCCTCCACTTT.

This clone was counted only a few times. The V and J genes are TRBV5-1 and TRBJ1-2, with a weak D call TRBD1 (5 bases). Per germline, CDR1 SGHRS and CDR2 YFSETQ. V was shortened by 5 bases and J by 0 bases, with 8 bases between the two germline ends. The CDR3 is made up of 13 amino acids. This chain's CDR3 is CASRTEPNYGYTF. CDR3 in DNA: TGCGCCAGCAGGACAGAACCTAACTATGGCTACACCTTC. Full variable domain (remainder filled in from reference TRBV5-1 and TRBJ1-2): KAGVTQTPRYLIKTRGQQVTLSCSPISGHRSVSWYQQTPGQGLQFLFEYFSETQRNKGNFPGRFSGRQFSNSRSEMNVSTLELGDSALYLCASRTEPNYGYTFGSGTRLTVV.

This chain links TRBV5-1 with TRBJ2-7; tentatively, D is TRBD1 (6 bases). The V gene's germline CDR1 is SGHRS and CDR2 YFSETQ. The length of the CDR3 is 15 residues. V lost 3 bases to trimming and J lost 5 bases, with 18 bases between them. The CDR3 here is CASSSGQSSLHEQYF. The CDR3 nucleotides read TGCGCCAGCAGCTCCGGACAGAGTTCCCTCCACGAGCAGTACTTC.

The chain recombines TRBV3-1 (or the pseudogene TRBV3-2) with TRBJ2-7; 8 bases agree with TRBD2. With 0 bases clipped from V and 1 base from J, the junction kept 8 bases outside the gene matches. This CDR3 has 17 amino acids. Germline V gene sequence: CDR1 LGHDT, CDR2 YNNKEL (reference sequence). The DNA for the CDR3 is TGTGCCAGCAGCCAAGATATCGGGGGGGGCCCTTCCTACGAGCAGTACTTC. It specifies CASSQDIGGGPSYEQYF.

The chain recombines TRBV13 with TRBJ1-6; 9 bases line up with TRBD1. V lost 4 bases to trimming and J lost 13 bases; unmatched junction nucleotides: 11. The CDR3 is 15 amino acids. Germline CDR1 reads PRHDT; CDR2 reads FYEKMQ (reference sequence). The CDR3 region is CASSSRTGEDGPLHF. As DNA, the CDR3 is TGTGCCAGCAGCTCCAGGACAGGGGAGGACGGGCCCCTCCACTTT.

The CDR3 DNA reads TGTGCCAGCAGCAGGGACTCCCTTACCAAGCAGTACTTC. Its protein is CASSRDSLTKQYF. The chain couples TRBV28 to TRBJ2-7, with D maybe TRBD2 (6 bases). Germline V CDR1 and CDR2: MDHEN, SYDVKM. The CDR3 covers 13 residues. Deletions cut 6 bases from V and 8 bases from J, with 17 bases between.